The 10 T cell receptor beta chains reported below all come from one sample, sequenced in a study of a mutant IDH1 vaccine in newly diagnosed glioma. This table comes from immunoSEQ multiplex PCR, and its TCRdb copy is limited to in-frame clones, with some not included. The sample holds 50,000 to 60,000 clones, 80% seen once. No antigens are known for them. Documented time point: week 23, last vaccination. Every vaccination contained 300 ug of the mutant IDH1 20-mer peptide and was paired with topical imiquimod. The specimen was PBMCs, collected from a glioma patient whose treatment included an IDH1 peptide vaccine. These receptors all come from a man aged 40-49 years with glioma.

The chain carries TRBV6-5 and TRBJ1-2; D gene ambiguous. Trimming removed 2 bases at V and 4 bases at J, with 8 bases between. Germline CDR1 is MNHEY and CDR2 is SVGAGI. This CDR3 has 13 amino acids. CDR3 region: CASSYSPLYGYTF. The CDR3 nucleotides are TGTGCCAGCAGTTACAGCCCCCTCTATGGCTACACCTTC.

The V call is TRBV18, the J call TRBJ1-5; TRBD1 agrees at 7 bases. The trim removed 5 bases at V and 7 bases at J, leaving 8 bases unmatched. Germline CDR1 is KGHSH and CDR2 is LQKENI. CDR3 size: 14 residues. For the CDR3, the DNA is TGTGCCAGCTCAGCCGACAGGGTAAGGCAGCCCCAGCATTTT. It yields the protein CASSADRVRQPQHF.

The chain couples TRBV6-1 to TRBJ1-2; D may be TRBD1 (5 bases). CDR1 is MNHNS and CDR2 is SASEGT in the germline V gene. The CDR3 length is 13 residues. V lost 9 bases, J lost 7 bases, and 18 bases lay in between. In DNA form, the CDR3 reads TGTGCCAGTCGGGACGGACGATCTAGTGGCTACACCTTC. It yields the protein CASRDGRSSGYTF.

The rearrangement joins TRBV25-1 to TRBJ1-6; D might be TRBD1 (6 bases). Per germline, CDR1 MGHDK and CDR2 SYGVNS. This CDR3 has 15 amino acids. V lost 2 bases and J lost 7, with 12 bases in between. The CDR3 loop reads CASSEMGRGNSPLHF. CDR3 bases: TGTGCCAGCAGTGAAATGGGCAGGGGAAATTCACCCCTCCACTTT.

The chain joins TRBV30 to TRBJ1-1, with TRBD1 identical over 9 bases. Trimming took 8 bases from V and 0 from J; bases not matched to a gene: 19. Germline V lookup: CDR1 GTSNPN, CDR2 SVGIG (reference sequence). The CDR3 covers 18 residues. As DNA, the CDR3 is TGTGCCGTAGTATCAGGGACAGGGATCGGATCGGTGAACACTGAAGCTTTCTTT. Amino acid sequence: CAVVSGTGIGSVNTEAFF.

As DNA, the CDR3 is TGTGCCAGCAGGGAAGGGGACGAGCAGTACTTC. Translation gives CASREGDEQYF. The chain combines TRBV7-9 with TRBJ2-7, with a tentative D call TRBD1 (5 bases). The V end was cut by 6 bases, the J end by 5 bases, with 8 bases between. Germline CDR1 and CDR2: SEHNR and FQNEAQ (reference sequence). CDR3 length: 11 amino acids.

The rearrangement joins TRBV7-9 to TRBJ1-4; 8 positions agree with TRBD1. The CDR3 has 16 amino acids. Germline CDR1 reads SEHNR; CDR2 reads FQNEAQ (reference sequence). J gave up 4 bases and V 5 bases, and 9 bases lay outside the gene matches. CDR3 sequence: CASSDRDRWNNEKLFF. In DNA, the CDR3 is TGTGCCAGCAGCGACCGGGACAGGTGGAATAATGAAAAACTGTTTTTT.

This chain links TRBV6-6 with TRBJ2-3; 8 bases align to TRBD2. The germline CDR1 and CDR2 sequences are MNHNY and SVGAGI (reference sequence). The CDR3 is 15 residues long. The J segment lost 2 bases and the V segment lost 8 bases, leaving 9 bases of the junction unmatched. The CDR3 DNA is TGTGCCAGCGCGGGGGGAGCTGAGAACACAGATACGCAGTATTTT. It specifies CASAGGAENTDTQYF.

V usage is TRBV7-9 and J usage is TRBJ2-2; D is ambiguous. The V end was cut by 4 bases, the J end by 4 bases, with 13 bases between. The CDR3 length is 15 residues. The germline gives CDR1 SEHNR, CDR2 FQNEAQ (reference sequence). The CDR3, as DNA: TGTGCCAGCAGCTCCCAGGCCGGGTTCACCGGGGAGCTGTTTTTT. This gives the protein CASSSQAGFTGELFF.

The V gene is TRBV6-5, the J gene TRBJ2-5; D tentatively fits TRBD1 or TRBD2 (5 bases each). The V end lost 6 bases, the J end lost 1 base, and 12 bases lay between the germline ends. This CDR3 has 14 residues. CDR1 MNHEY and CDR2 SVGAGI come from the germline V gene. CDR3 sequence reads: CASSWGSSQETQYF. Written as DNA, the CDR3 is TGTGCCAGCAGCTGGGGGTCGTCCCAAGAGACCCAGTACTTC.